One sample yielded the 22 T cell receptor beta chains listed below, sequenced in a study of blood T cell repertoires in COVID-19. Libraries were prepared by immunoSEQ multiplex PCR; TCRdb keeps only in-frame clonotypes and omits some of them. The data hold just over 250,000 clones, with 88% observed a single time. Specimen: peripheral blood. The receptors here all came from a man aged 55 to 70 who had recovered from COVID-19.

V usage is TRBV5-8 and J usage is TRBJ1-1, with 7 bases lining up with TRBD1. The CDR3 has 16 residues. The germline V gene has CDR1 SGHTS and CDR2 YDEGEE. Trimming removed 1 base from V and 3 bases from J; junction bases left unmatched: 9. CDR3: CASSLSTGVLDTEAFF. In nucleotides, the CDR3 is TGTGCCAGCAGCTTGTCCACAGGGGTATTGGACACTGAAGCTTTCTTT.

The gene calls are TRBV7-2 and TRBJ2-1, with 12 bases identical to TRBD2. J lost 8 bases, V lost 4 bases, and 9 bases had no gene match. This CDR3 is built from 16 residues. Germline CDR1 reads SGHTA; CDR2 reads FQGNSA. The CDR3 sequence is CASSSRTSGGPYEQFF. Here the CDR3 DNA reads TGTGCCAGCAGCTCCAGAACTAGCGGGGGGCCGTATGAGCAGTTCTTC.

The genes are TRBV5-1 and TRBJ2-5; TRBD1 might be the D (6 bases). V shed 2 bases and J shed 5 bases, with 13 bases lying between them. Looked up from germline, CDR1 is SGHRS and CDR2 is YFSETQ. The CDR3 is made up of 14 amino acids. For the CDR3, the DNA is TGCGCCAGCAGCTTTGGGGGCGCTTTCGAGACCCAGTACTTC. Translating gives CASSFGGAFETQYF.

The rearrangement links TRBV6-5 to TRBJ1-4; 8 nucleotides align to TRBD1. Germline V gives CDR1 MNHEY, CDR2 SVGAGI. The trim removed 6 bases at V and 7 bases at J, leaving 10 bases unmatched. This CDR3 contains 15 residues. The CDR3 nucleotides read TGTGCCAGCAGAGAGGGGGACAGGACTCTTGAAAAACTGTTTTTT. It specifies CASREGDRTLEKLFF.

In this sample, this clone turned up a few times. For the CDR3, the DNA is TGTGCCAGCAGTGGCAGGGGGGATGGTGAAAAACTGTTTTTT. Protein sequence: CASSGRGDGEKLFF. This chain links TRBV2 with TRBJ1-4; TRBD1 matches at 7 bases. There are 14 residues in the CDR3. Looked up from germline, CDR1 is SNHLY and CDR2 is FYNNEI. Trimming removed 4 bases from V and 7 bases from J; junction bases left unmatched: 6.

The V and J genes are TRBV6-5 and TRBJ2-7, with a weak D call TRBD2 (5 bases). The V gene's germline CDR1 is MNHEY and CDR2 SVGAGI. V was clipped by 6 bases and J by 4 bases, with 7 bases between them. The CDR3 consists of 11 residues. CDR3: CASRREYEQYF. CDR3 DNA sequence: TGTGCCAGCAGGAGGGAATACGAGCAGTACTTC.

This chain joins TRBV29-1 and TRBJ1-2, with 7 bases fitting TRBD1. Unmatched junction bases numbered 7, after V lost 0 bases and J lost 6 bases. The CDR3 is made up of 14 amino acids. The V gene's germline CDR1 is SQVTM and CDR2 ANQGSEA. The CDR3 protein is CSVEDVGQYNGYTF. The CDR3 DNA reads TGCAGCGTTGAAGACGTGGGACAGTATAATGGCTACACCTTC.

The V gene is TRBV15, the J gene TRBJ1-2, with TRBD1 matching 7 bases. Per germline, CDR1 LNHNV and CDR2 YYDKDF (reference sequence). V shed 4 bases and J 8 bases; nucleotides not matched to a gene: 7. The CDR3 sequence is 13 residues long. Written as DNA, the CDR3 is TGTGCCACCAGCATCGACAGGGTTGGAGGCTACACCTTC. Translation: CATSIDRVGGYTF. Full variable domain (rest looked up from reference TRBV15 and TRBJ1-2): DAMVIQNPRYQVTQFGKPVTLSCSQTLNHNVMYWYQQKSSQAPKLLFHYYDKDFNNEADTPDNFQSRRPNTSFCFLDIRSPGLGDTAMYLCATSIDRVGGYTFGSGTRLTVV.

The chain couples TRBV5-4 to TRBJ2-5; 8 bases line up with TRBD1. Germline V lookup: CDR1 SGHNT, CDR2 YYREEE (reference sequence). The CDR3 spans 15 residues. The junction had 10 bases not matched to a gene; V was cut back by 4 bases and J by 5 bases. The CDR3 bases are TGTGCCAGCAGCCCGACGCAGGGGGCCGGGGAGACCCAGTACTTC. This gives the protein CASSPTQGAGETQYF.

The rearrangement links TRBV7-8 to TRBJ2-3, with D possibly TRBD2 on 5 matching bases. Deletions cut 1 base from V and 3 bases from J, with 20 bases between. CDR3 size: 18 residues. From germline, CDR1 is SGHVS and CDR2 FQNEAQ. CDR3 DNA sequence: TGTGCCAGCAGCTTAGGTCGGAGGAGCTCCCTGCGGACAGATACGCAGTATTTT. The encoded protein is CASSLGRRSSLRTDTQYF.

This chain's CDR3 is CASRRGFTGELFF. The CDR3 DNA follows: TGTGCCAGCAGACGGGGGTTCACCGGGGAGCTGTTTTTT. This chain joins TRBV27 and TRBJ2-2; D might be TRBD2 (6 bases). The CDR3 consists of 13 residues. Trimming shortened V by 6 bases and J by 4 bases, and 9 bases separated the two germline ends. In germline, CDR1 is MNHEY, CDR2 SMNVEV (reference sequence).

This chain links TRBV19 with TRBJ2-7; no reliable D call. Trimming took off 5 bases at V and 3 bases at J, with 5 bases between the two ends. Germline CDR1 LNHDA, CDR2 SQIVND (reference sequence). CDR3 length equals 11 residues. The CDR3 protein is CASSGHYEQYF. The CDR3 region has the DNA TGTGCCAGTAGTGGCCACTACGAGCAGTACTTC.

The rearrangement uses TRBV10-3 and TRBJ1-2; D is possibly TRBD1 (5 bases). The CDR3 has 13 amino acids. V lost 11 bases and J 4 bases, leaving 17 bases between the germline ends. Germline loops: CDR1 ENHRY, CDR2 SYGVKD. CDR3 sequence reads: CASLGGEGYGYTF. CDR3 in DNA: TGTGCCTCTTTGGGGGGTGAAGGCTATGGCTACACCTTC.

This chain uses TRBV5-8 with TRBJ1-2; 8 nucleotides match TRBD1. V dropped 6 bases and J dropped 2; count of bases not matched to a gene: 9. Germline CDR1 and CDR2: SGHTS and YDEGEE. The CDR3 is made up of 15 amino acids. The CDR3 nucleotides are TGTGCCAGCACCTCTGGGGACAGGCGGAACTATGGCTACACCTTC. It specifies CASTSGDRRNYGYTF.

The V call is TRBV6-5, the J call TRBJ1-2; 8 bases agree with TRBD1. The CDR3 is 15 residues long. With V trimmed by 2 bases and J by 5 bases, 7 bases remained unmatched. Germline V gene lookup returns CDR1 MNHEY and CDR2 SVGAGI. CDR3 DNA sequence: TGTGCCAGCAGTTACATGGGACAGGACCCGTATGGCTACACCTTC. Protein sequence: CASSYMGQDPYGYTF.

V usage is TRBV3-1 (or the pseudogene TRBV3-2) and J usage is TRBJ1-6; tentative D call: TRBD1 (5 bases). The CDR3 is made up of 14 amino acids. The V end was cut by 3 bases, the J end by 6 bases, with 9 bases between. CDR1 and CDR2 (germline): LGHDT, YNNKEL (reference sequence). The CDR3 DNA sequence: TGTGCCAGCAGCCAGCTTAGGGGTAATTCACCCCTCCACTTT. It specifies CASSQLRGNSPLHF.

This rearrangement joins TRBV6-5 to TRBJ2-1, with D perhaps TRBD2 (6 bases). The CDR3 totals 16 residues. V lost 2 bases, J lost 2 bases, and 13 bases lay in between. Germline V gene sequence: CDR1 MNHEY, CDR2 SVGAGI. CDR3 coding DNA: TGTGCCAGCAGTTACCCCCTAGCGCCGACCTACAATGAGCAGTTCTTC. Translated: CASSYPLAPTYNEQFF.

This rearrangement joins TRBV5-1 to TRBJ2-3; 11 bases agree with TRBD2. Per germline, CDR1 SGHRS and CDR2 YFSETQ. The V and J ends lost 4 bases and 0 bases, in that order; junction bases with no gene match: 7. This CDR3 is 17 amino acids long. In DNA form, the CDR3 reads TGCGCCAGCAGCGTTGCTAGCGGGGGGCCTAGCACAGATACGCAGTATTTT. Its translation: CASSVASGGPSTDTQYF. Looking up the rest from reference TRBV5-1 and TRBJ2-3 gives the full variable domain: KAGVTQTPRYLIKTRGQQVTLSCSPISGHRSVSWYQQTPGQGLQFLFEYFSETQRNKGNFPGRFSGRQFSNSRSEMNVSTLELGDSALYLCASSVASGGPSTDTQYFGPGTRLTVL.

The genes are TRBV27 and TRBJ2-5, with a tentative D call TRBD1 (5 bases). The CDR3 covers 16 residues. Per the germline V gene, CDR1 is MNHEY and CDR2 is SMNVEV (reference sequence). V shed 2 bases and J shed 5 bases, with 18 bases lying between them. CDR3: CASSLVSSGLRETQYF. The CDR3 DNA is TGTGCCAGCAGTTTAGTGTCGTCAGGGCTTAGGGAGACCCAGTACTTC.

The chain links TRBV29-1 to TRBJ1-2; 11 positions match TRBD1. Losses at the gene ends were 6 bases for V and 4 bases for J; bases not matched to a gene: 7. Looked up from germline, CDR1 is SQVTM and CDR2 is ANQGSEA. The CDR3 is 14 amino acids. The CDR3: CSVSGDRGFYGYTF. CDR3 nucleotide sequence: TGCAGCGTGTCAGGGGACAGGGGGTTCTATGGCTACACCTTC.

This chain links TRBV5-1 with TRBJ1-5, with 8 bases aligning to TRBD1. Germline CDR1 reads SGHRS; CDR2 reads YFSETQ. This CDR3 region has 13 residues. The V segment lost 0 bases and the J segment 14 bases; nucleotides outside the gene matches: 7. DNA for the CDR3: TGCGCCAGCAGCTTGGAGGGGGACAGGATAAAGCATTTT. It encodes CASSLEGDRIKHF.

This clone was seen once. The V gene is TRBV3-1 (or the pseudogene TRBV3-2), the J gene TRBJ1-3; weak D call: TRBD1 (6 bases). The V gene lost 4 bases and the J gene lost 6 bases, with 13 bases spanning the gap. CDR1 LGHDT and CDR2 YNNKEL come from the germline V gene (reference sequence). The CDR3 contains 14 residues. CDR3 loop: CASSLQGLANTIYF. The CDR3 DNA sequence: TGTGCCAGCAGCCTACAGGGTTTAGCAAACACCATATATTTT.